The present TCR beta chain was sequenced within a study of T cell responses to AZD1222 COVID-19 vaccine. On this clone: Its antigen is undetermined.

V lost 5 bases to trimming and J lost 1 base, with 8 bases between them. The CDR3 totals 13 residues. CDR1 and CDR2 from the germline V gene are SGHVS and FQNEAQ. Study-wide points: The donors showed a predominance of white British ancestry and of females, with possible underestimation of clonal diversity. Baseline serology detected seropositivity in only a handful of AZD1222 recipients.

Method: immunoSEQ multiplex PCR; TCRdb's copy keeps in-frame clones and lacks some. This table holds 95,000 to 100,000 clones, less than 90% found once. The chain employs TRBV7-8 and TRBJ1-1, with D uncertain. The sequence derives from an adult in good health. Sample: peripheral blood, taken on day 0 of AZD1222 vaccination. The CDR3 here is CASSARRNTEAFF. The DNA of the CDR3 is TGTGCCAGCAGCGCCCGAAGGAACACTGAAGCTTTCTTT.